This TCR beta chain was identified in a study of beta chain features in type 1 diabetes. General study findings and limits: Type 1 diabetes patients had TCRB CDR3s that were shorter (moderately but significantly so) in all four CD4+ subsets.

The trim removed 5 bases at V and 1 base at J, leaving 11 bases unmatched. Germline V gene data show CDR1 as SGHAT and CDR2 as FQDESV (reference sequence). The CDR3 is 16 amino acids. Note on this clone: Its antigen is undetermined.

The isolated RNA, all of it, was reverse transcribed, so expressed TCRB transcripts were what got sequenced. Generated by immunoSEQ multiplex PCR, the TCRdb table keeps only in-frame clones and is missing some. The data contain some 350,000 clones, about 13% of them seen just once; the ten biggest clones take up roughly 0.015%. The TCR sequence derives from a woman between 18 and 29 years old with type 1 diabetes. The chain joins TRBV11-1 to TRBJ2-7; 7 bases map to TRBD1. Sequencing input: naive CD4+ T cells from blood. The chain's CDR3 is CASSRLGTDLSYEQYF. CDR3 bases: TGTGCCAGCAGCCGCCTCGGGACAGACCTTTCCTACGAGCAGTACTTC. Supplemented by reference TRBV11-1 and TRBJ2-7, the full variable domain reads EAEVAQSPRYKITEKSQAVAFWCDPISGHATLYWYRQILGQGPELLVQFQDESVVDDSQLPKDRFSAERLKGVDSTLKIQPAELGDSAMYLCASSRLGTDLSYEQYFGPGTRLTVT.